This TCR beta chain was recovered during a study of shared clonotypes between healthy human individuals. Study-level findings and limits: Clonotype sharing across a few donors was observed for 4% to 5.5% of naive CD4 clonotypes. Memory subsets generally showed lower estimated richness than naive subsets.

Sequenced by immunoSEQ multiplex PCR; TCRdb stores in-frame clones only, minus some. In the table there are about 2,100,000 clones, around 93% of which are singletons. Of note for this clone: Its antigen is currently unknown.

Naive CD8 cells were CD45RO-negative, positively selected for CCR7, excluding terminally differentiated effector memory CD45RA+ cells. V gave up 3 bases and J gave up 6 bases, with 12 bases separating them. The CDR3 has 14 residues. The germline V gene encodes CDR1 SGDLS and CDR2 YYNGEE. This chain uses TRBV9 with TRBJ2-2, with D unresolved. This TCR was sampled from a man younger than 35 in good health. Some clones in this sample may be carry-over from other donors' samples. Specimen: naive CD8+ T cells from PBMCs. The CDR3 coding sequence is TGTGCCAGCAGCGAGGTCCCTCAGCCCGGGGAGCTGTTTTTT. Translation: CASSEVPQPGELFF.